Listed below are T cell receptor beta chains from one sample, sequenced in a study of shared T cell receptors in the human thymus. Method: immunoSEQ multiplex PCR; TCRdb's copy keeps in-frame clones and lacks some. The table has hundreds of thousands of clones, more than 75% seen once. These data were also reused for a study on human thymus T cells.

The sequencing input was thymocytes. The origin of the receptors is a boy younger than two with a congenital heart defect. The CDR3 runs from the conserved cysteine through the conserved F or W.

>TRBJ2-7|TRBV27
CASSSAGSYEQYF
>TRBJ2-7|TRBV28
CASTQGTQATGAYEQYF
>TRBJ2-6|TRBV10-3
CAISERRQVSSSGANVLTF
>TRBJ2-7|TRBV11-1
CASSLDGTGRRTYEQYF
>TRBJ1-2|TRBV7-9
CASSLEGNYGYTF
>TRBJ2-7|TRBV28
CASSSKPGTSGRDAYEQYF
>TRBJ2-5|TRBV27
CASSPGQGWETQYF
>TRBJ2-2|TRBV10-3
CAIRERQHTGELFF
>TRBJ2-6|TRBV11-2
CASSKRGRAGANVLTF
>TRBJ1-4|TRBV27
CASRSGTGGPNEKLFF
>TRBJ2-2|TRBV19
CASSTGLREANTGELFF
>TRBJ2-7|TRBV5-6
CASSLNLSGRRNEQYF
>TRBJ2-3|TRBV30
CAWSELAGFRDTQYF
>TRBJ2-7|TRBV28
CASSLLAGGLYEQYF
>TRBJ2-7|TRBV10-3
CANPDRGLYEQYF
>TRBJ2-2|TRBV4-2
CASSQGAVAGAAGELFF
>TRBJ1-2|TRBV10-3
CAISERGQGTPNYGYTF
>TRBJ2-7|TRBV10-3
CAISRMTGPSEQYF
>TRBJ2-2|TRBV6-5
CASSRTSFGGELFF
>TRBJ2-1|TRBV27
CASSSGQGPYYNEQFF
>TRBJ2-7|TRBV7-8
CASSPREGAHEQYF
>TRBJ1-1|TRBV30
CAVNRTKNTEAFF
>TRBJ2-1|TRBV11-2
CASRPGTRYNEQFF
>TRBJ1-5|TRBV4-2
CASSQDRRSRPQHF
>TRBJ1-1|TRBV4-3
CASSQEHEGPEAFF
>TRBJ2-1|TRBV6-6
CASSYSVSEQFF